This T cell receptor (beta chain) was obtained from a study of OX40 agonist ivuxolimab in advanced cancers. Study-level information: Participants, around 80% male, averaged around 60 years of age, ranging from about 23 to 90. Of the participants, 40% had some prior anti-PD-1, anti-PD-L1 or anti-CTLA-4 therapy, which was allowed.

In the case of this clone: Its antigen is as yet unknown.

Germline assignment: CDR1 ENHRY and CDR2 SYGVKD. The V end lost 0 bases, the J end lost 14 bases, and 11 bases lay between the germline ends. This CDR3 has 13 amino acids. Findings and limits, study-wide: CD8+ T cells averaged more expanded clones than CD4+. Determination of antigen specificity was not performed for the expanded peripheral T cells.

Sequencing used immunoSEQ multiplex PCR; TCRdb keeps in-frame clones, though not all of them. The sample contains under 70,000 clones, around 83% of which appear only once. Sequencing was performed on CD4+ or CD8+ T cells sorted from blood, taken in a trial of the OX40 agonist ivuxolimab. This TCR derives from an adult with an advanced solid tumor such as melanoma, head and neck, liver or kidney cancer. The chain joins TRBV10-3 to TRBJ1-6; D ambiguous. This chain's CDR3 is CAISESKGRALHF. CDR3 sequence (DNA): TGTGCCATCAGTGAGTCGAAGGGAAGGGCCCTCCACTTT.